The 32 T cell receptor beta chains in this list originate from one sample, sequenced in a study of siplizumab effects on memory and regulatory T cells. Sequencing was performed with immunoSEQ multiplex PCR; in TCRdb, only in-frame clones are kept and a portion is missing. The sample has some 88,000 clones, more than 80% seen once; the top ten hold around 14%. Input material: CD4+ T cells sorted from blood. The receptors come from a human donor in good health.

The gene calls are TRBV10-1 and TRBJ1-1; D gene uncertain. The germline CDR1 and CDR2 sequences are WNHNN and SYGVQD (reference sequence). CDR3 length: 15 amino acids. V gave up 3 bases and J gave up 1 base, with 12 bases separating them. The CDR3 DNA reads TGCGCCAGCAGTGATTACGCCCTGGGGAACACTGAAGCTTTCTTT. It specifies CASSDYALGNTEAFF.

This chain links TRBV5-1 with TRBJ1-4; tentatively, D is TRBD1 (5 bases). The CDR3 is 16 amino acids. Germline CDR1 is SGHRS and CDR2 is YFSETQ. V lost 3 bases and J 0 bases, leaving 12 bases between the germline ends. The CDR3 DNA sequence: TGCGCCAGCAGCTACAGGACACCTTCAACTAATGAAAAACTGTTTTTT. Its protein product is CASSYRTPSTNEKLFF.

The rearrangement uses TRBV28 and TRBJ1-1; no clear D gene. Germline CDR1 MDHEN, CDR2 SYDVKM. With 7 bases removed from V and 0 bases from J, the gap between germline ends came to 15 bases. The CDR3 is 15 residues long. This CDR3 is CASTPYVALNTEAFF. CDR3 coding DNA: TGTGCCAGCACCCCCTACGTGGCCCTGAACACTGAAGCTTTCTTT. Together with reference TRBV28 and TRBJ1-1, the CDR3 gives the full variable domain: DVKVTQSSRYLVKRTGEKVFLECVQDMDHENMFWYRQDPGLGLRLIYFSYDVKMKEKGDIPEGYSVSREKKERFSLILESASTNQTSMYLCASTPYVALNTEAFFGQGTRLTVV.

This chain uses TRBV27 with TRBJ2-3; D perhaps matches TRBD2 (6 bases). This CDR3 comprises 15 residues. The germline gives CDR1 MNHEY, CDR2 SMNVEV (reference sequence). Trimming took 6 bases from V and 1 from J, leaving 14 bases between them. This CDR3 reads CASRLSSGRTDTQYF. CDR3 DNA sequence: TGTGCCAGCAGATTAAGTAGCGGTCGCACAGATACGCAGTATTTT.

V gene TRBV28 combines with J gene TRBJ2-6, with D perhaps matching TRBD1 (6 bases). The germline CDR1 and CDR2 sequences are MDHEN and SYDVKM. The CDR3 runs to 16 residues. Trimming took off 5 bases at V and 0 bases at J, with 11 bases between the two ends. The CDR3, as DNA: TGTGCCAGCAGTACGGACAGACCCTCTGGGGCCAACGTCCTGACTTTC. Encoded protein: CASSTDRPSGANVLTF.

J is TRBJ2-1 and V is TRBV4-1; 10 nucleotides agree with TRBD2. The V and J ends lost 0 bases and 8 bases, in that order; junction bases with no gene match: 7. CDR3 length: 16 residues. Looked up from germline, CDR1 is MGHRA and CDR2 is YSYEKL. The CDR3 DNA reads as TGCGCCAGCAGCCAAGATAGGCTAGCGGGAGTCTATGAGCAGTTCTTC. Its translation is CASSQDRLAGVYEQFF.

The chain combines TRBV30 with TRBJ2-5; 10 bases align to TRBD2. The V segment lost 5 bases and the J segment 4 bases; nucleotides outside the gene matches: 13. This CDR3 has 16 amino acids. Looked up from germline, CDR1 is GTSNPN and CDR2 is SVGIG (reference sequence). The CDR3 DNA sequence: TGTGCCTGGGCCCAAACTGGAGCGGGAGGGTTAGAGACCCAGTACTTC. It yields the protein CAWAQTGAGGLETQYF.

The chain is built from TRBV5-1 and TRBJ1-2; D is unresolved. The CDR3 consists of 9 residues. Per the germline V gene, CDR1 is SGHRS and CDR2 is YFSETQ. V shed 5 bases and J shed 8 bases, with 4 bases lying between them. The CDR3 DNA sequence: TGCGCCAGCAGATGGGGCTACACCTTC. It translates to CASRWGYTF.

This clone showed up just once. One end of the junction fails to match germline, which may point to a read error. The rearrangement uses TRBV7-7 and TRBJ2-1, with D possibly matching TRBD1 (6 bases). The CDR3 runs 15 residues. Germline V gives CDR1 SSHAT, CDR2 FNYEAQ (reference sequence). CDR3 bases: TGTGCTAGCAGCCTTGACAGGAGCTCCTACAATGAGCAGTTCTTC. Translated, it gives CASSLDRSSYNEQFF.

The gene calls are TRBV18 and TRBJ1-2; 11 nucleotides match TRBD1. CDR1 is KGHSH and CDR2 is LQKENI in the germline V gene. The CDR3 sequence is 16 residues long. Germline trimming cut 4 bases from V and 3 bases from J; bases unmatched to any gene: 7. CDR3 loop: CASSLYPGQGDYGYTF. CDR3 coding DNA: TGTGCCAGCTCACTATATCCGGGACAGGGGGACTATGGCTACACCTTC.

Worth noting for this clone: It differs at one base from a far larger clone, so likely a read error. Other nucleotide sequences in the sample specify the same CDR3. The CDR3 DNA sequence: TGCGCCAGCAGCTCCGCGGGAGCTAACTATGGCTACACCTTC. Residues: CASSSAGANYGYTF. The chain couples TRBV4-1 to TRBJ1-2; D uncertain. The CDR3 is 14 residues long. The V end was cut by 5 bases, the J end by 0 bases, with 10 bases between. Germline V gives CDR1 MGHRA, CDR2 YSYEKL.

The chain carries TRBV29-1 and TRBJ2-3; D gene unclear. The CDR3 is 12 residues long. Trimming shortened V by 4 bases and J by 1 base, and 6 bases separated the two germline ends. Per the germline V gene, CDR1 is SQVTM and CDR2 is ANQGSEA. CDR3 in amino acids: CSVGAGTDTQYF. CDR3 in DNA: TGCAGCGTTGGGGCAGGCACAGATACGCAGTATTTT.

This chain uses TRBV27 with TRBJ2-2, with D possibly matching TRBD2 (6 bases). This CDR3 has 15 residues. Per the germline V gene, CDR1 is MNHEY and CDR2 is SMNVEV (reference sequence). V was cut by 7 bases and J by 3 bases, with 15 bases left in between. The CDR3 protein is CASKGRTGYTGELFF. CDR3 DNA: TGTGCCAGCAAGGGGAGGACGGGATACACCGGGGAGCTGTTTTTT.

This clone was counted between two and nine times. V usage is TRBV7-2 and J usage is TRBJ2-2; possibly TRBD2 for D (6 bases). The CDR3 extends over 16 amino acids. V shed 1 base and J shed 4 bases, with 13 bases lying between them. Germline V gives CDR1 SGHTA, CDR2 FQGNSA. The CDR3 is CASSLEAGRSTGELFF. The CDR3 nucleotides read TGTGCCAGCAGCTTAGAGGCGGGGCGGAGCACCGGGGAGCTGTTTTTT.

The V call is TRBV5-1, the J call TRBJ2-5, with 7 bases fitting TRBD2. Germline CDR1 and CDR2: SGHRS and YFSETQ. The CDR3 length is 15 residues. J lost 5 bases, V lost 0 bases, and 7 bases had no gene match. CDR3 coding DNA: TGCGCCAGCAGCTTGGGGACAAGGGGAGGGGAGACCCAGTACTTC. Protein sequence: CASSLGTRGGETQYF.

The chain combines TRBV7-2 with TRBJ2-2, with TRBD2 matching over 11 bases. The CDR3 extends over 16 amino acids. Germline values: CDR1 SGHTA, CDR2 FQGNSA. V gave up 0 bases and J gave up 4 bases; unmatched junction bases: 1. DNA of the CDR3: TGTGCCAGCAGCTTAGCTGGACTAGCGGGCACCGGGGAGCTGTTTTTT. It codes for CASSLAGLAGTGELFF.

The chain employs TRBV19 and TRBJ1-4; a possible D gene is TRBD1 (5 bases). The V gene lost 7 bases and the J gene lost 8 bases, with 17 bases spanning the gap. CDR1 and CDR2 (germline): LNHDA, SQIVND (reference sequence). The CDR3 is 14 amino acids. As DNA, the CDR3 is TGTGCCAGTATGAGACGGACGGAGGGGGAAAAACTGTTTTTT. It translates to CASMRRTEGEKLFF. Full variable domain (missing parts from reference TRBV19 and TRBJ1-4): DGGITQSPKYLFRKEGQNVTLSCEQNLNHDAMYWYRQDPGQGLRLIYYSQIVNDFQKGDIAEGYSVSREKKESFPLTVTSAQKNPTAFYLCASMRRTEGEKLFFGSGTQLSVL.

V gene TRBV18 combines with J gene TRBJ2-5; TRBD1 aligns across 10 bases. Germline CDR1 reads KGHSH; CDR2 reads LQKENI. V lost 4 bases and J lost 3; bases outside the gene matches: 11. The CDR3 loop spans 17 amino acids. The CDR3 region is CASSLGIGGQGKETQYF. The DNA for the CDR3 is TGTGCCAGCTCACTCGGAATCGGGGGACAGGGGAAAGAGACCCAGTACTTC.

The chain is built from TRBV6-6 and TRBJ2-7, with D perhaps TRBD2 (5 bases). The germline CDR1 and CDR2 sequences are MNHNY and SVGAGI (reference sequence). The V and J ends lost 6 bases and 3 bases respectively, with 21 bases between them. The CDR3 is made up of 16 amino acids. CDR3 sequence: CASRTQAVLGLYEQYF. In DNA form, the CDR3 reads TGTGCCAGCAGAACTCAAGCGGTCCTAGGGCTCTACGAGCAGTACTTC.

This chain links TRBV7-2 with TRBJ1-3; no reliable D call. This CDR3 is built from 15 residues. V dropped 2 bases and J dropped 7 bases, with 15 bases sitting between them. CDR1 is SGHTA and CDR2 is FQGNSA in the germline V gene. CDR3 bases: TGTGCCAGCAGCTTAACCCCGTTACCCGGTAACACCATATATTTT. As protein: CASSLTPLPGNTIYF.

This chain uses TRBV18 with TRBJ2-4; 9 nucleotides match TRBD1. Germline V gene data show CDR1 as KGHSH and CDR2 as LQKENI. The junction had 4 bases not matched to a gene; V was cut back by 3 bases and J by 1 base. The CDR3 covers 16 residues. CDR3 DNA sequence: TGTGCCAGCTCACCGGGACAGGGCATGGCCAAAAACATTCAGTACTTC. It codes for CASSPGQGMAKNIQYF.

This chain uses TRBV14 with TRBJ2-7; D is unresolved. Trimming shortened V by 3 bases and J by 7 bases, and 7 bases separated the two germline ends. The CDR3 runs 11 residues. The germline gives CDR1 SGHDN, CDR2 FVKESK. CDR3 region: CASSQVDEQYF. The CDR3 coding sequence is TGTGCCAGCAGCCAGGTTGATGAGCAGTACTTC.

The V call is TRBV7-2, the J call TRBJ2-7; maybe TRBD1 (5 bases). V dropped 1 base and J dropped 1 base, with 11 bases sitting between them. Per the germline V gene, CDR1 is SGHTA and CDR2 is FQGNSA. The CDR3 consists of 15 residues. As DNA, the CDR3 is TGTGCCAGCAGCTTAGGTATGGGGCAGTCCTACGAGCAGTACTTC. It is translated as CASSLGMGQSYEQYF. The variable domain in full, completed from reference TRBV7-2 and TRBJ2-7, reads GAGVSQSPSNKVTEKGKDVELRCDPISGHTALYWYRQSLGQGLEFLIYFQGNSAPDKSGLPSDRFSAERTGGSVSTLTIQRTQQEDSAVYLCASSLGMGQSYEQYFGPGTRLTVT.

The rearrangement joins TRBV11-3 to TRBJ1-3, with unresolved D. The CDR3 loop spans 14 amino acids. CDR1 and CDR2 from the germline V gene are SGHNT and YENEEA. V was clipped by 4 bases and J by 0 bases, with 7 bases between them. CDR3 in DNA: TGTGCCAGCAGCTCCGGGCTCTCTGGAAACACCATATATTTT. Translating it yields CASSSGLSGNTIYF.

The rearrangement links TRBV27 to TRBJ2-5; D possibly corresponds to TRBD2 (6 bases). V lost 2 bases to trimming and J lost 7 bases, with 26 bases between them. The CDR3 is made up of 18 amino acids. Germline CDR1 reads MNHEY; CDR2 reads SMNVEV (reference sequence). The CDR3 sequence is CASSLVAPLDGSVWTQYF. Written as DNA, the CDR3 is TGTGCCAGCAGTTTAGTAGCCCCCCTCGACGGGAGTGTTTGGACCCAGTACTTC.

The rearrangement links TRBV5-5 to TRBJ1-2; D gene ambiguous. The CDR3 loop spans 13 amino acids. The V gene's germline CDR1 is SGHKS and CDR2 YYEKEE (reference sequence). Trimming removed 3 bases from V and 2 bases from J, with 8 bases in between. The CDR3 DNA is TGTGCCAGCAGCTCGGGCCGAAACTATGGCTACACCTTC. This sequence encodes CASSSGRNYGYTF.

This chain links TRBV9 with TRBJ2-7; D unresolved. V was pared by 3 bases and J by 2 bases, with 18 bases between. CDR1 is SGDLS, CDR2 YYNGEE, per germline. CDR3 size: 16 residues. The CDR3 DNA is TGTGCCAGCAGCGCAGCCCCTACAGAAGCCCCCTACGAGCAGTACTTC. Protein: CASSAAPTEAPYEQYF. Full variable domain (remainder filled in from reference TRBV9 and TRBJ2-7): DSGVTQTPKHLITATGQRVTLRCSPRSGDLSVYWYQQSLDQGLQFLIQYYNGEERAKGNILERFSAQQFPDLHSELNLSSLELGDSALYFCASSAAPTEAPYEQYFGPGTRLTVT.

The genes are TRBV18 and TRBJ1-2, with D perhaps TRBD1 (6 bases). The CDR3 totals 14 residues. The V end lost 6 bases, the J end lost 7 bases, and 18 bases lay between the germline ends. Germline loops: CDR1 KGHSH, CDR2 LQKENI. In DNA form, the CDR3 reads TGTGCCAGCTCTTACGAGACAGGTTCAGGTGGCTACACCTTC. It encodes CASSYETGSGGYTF.

The chain joins TRBV21-1 to TRBJ2-7; the table's D call TRBD2 went unverified against the DNA. TRBV21-1 is designated a pseudogene. The CDR3 length is 16 residues. CDR3: CASSKAGAGDNYEQYF. The CDR3 DNA follows: TGTGCCAGCAGCAAAGCGGGTGCGGGAGATAACTACGAGCAGTACTTC.

The chain's CDR3 is CASRGDRALNEQFF. The CDR3 DNA reads TGTGCCAGCAGGGGAGACAGGGCCCTCAATGAGCAGTTCTTC. The chain combines TRBV28 with TRBJ2-1; 7 nucleotides match TRBD1. After removal of 6 bases from V and 6 bases from J, the junction contained 8 bases not matched to a gene. The length of the CDR3 is 14 residues. Per the germline V gene, CDR1 is MDHEN and CDR2 is SYDVKM.

The rearrangement links TRBV2 to TRBJ2-1; a weak D match, TRBD2 (5 bases). The germline V and J ends were trimmed by 8 bases and 0 bases, with 14 bases remaining between them. There are 15 residues in the CDR3. Germline CDR1 is SNHLY and CDR2 is FYNNEI. CDR3 bases: TGTGCCAGCGAGGTGGCGGGCCGCTCCTACAATGAGCAGTTCTTC. Translation: CASEVAGRSYNEQFF.

This chain uses TRBV28 with TRBJ2-3; maybe TRBD1 (5 bases). The V and J ends lost 6 bases and 5 bases respectively, with 6 bases between them. Germline CDR1 is MDHEN and CDR2 is SYDVKM. The CDR3 covers 11 residues. The CDR3 protein is CASRGLDTQYF. The CDR3 DNA reads as TGTGCCAGCAGGGGGCTAGATACGCAGTATTTT.